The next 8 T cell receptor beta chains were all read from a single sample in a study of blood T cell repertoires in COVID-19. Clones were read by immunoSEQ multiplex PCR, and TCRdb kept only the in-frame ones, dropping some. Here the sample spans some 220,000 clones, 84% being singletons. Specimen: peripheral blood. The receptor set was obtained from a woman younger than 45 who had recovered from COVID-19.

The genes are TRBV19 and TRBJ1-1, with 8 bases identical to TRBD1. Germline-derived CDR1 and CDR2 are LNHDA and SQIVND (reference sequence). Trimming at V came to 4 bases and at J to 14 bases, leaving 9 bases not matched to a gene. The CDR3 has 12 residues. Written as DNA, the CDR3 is TGTGCCAGTAGTAATCTAGGTTCAGGGGGCTTCTTT. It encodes CASSNLGSGGFF.

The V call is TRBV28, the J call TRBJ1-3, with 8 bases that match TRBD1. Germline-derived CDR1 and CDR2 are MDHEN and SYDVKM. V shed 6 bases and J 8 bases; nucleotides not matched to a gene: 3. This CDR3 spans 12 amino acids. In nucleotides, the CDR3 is TGTGCCAGCAGGACAGGGGTGCACACCATATATTTT. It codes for CASRTGVHTIYF.

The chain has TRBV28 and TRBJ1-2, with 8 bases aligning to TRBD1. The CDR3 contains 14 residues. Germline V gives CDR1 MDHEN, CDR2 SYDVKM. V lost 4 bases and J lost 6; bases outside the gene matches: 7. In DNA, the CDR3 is TGTGCCAGCAGTTCGACAGGGGTGGTTCATGGCTACACCTTC. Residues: CASSSTGVVHGYTF.

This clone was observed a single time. This CDR3 reads CASSFGRSSPYEQYF. DNA of the CDR3: TGTGCCAGCAGTTTTGGCCGATCTAGCCCCTACGAGCAGTACTTC. The V call is TRBV28, the J call TRBJ2-7; D is possibly TRBD2 (5 bases). With 3 bases removed from V and 2 bases from J, the gap between germline ends came to 14 bases. The germline gives CDR1 MDHEN, CDR2 SYDVKM. The CDR3 is 15 residues long.

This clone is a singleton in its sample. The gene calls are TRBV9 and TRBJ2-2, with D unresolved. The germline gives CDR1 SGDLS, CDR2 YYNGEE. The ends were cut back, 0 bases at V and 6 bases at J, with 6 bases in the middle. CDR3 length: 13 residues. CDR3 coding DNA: TGTGCCAGCAGCGTAGTGTCCGCCGGGGAGCTGTTTTTT. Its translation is CASSVVSAGELFF.

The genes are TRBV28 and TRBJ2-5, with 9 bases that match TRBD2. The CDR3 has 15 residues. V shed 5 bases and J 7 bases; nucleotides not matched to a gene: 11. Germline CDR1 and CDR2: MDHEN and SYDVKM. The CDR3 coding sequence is TGTGCCAGCAGTAATACTAGCGGGCTCCCAGGGACCCAGTACTTC. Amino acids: CASSNTSGLPGTQYF.

CDR3 in amino acids: CASSQLTGTHGRSEAFF. CDR3 DNA sequence: TGTGCCAGCAGTCAACTTACCGGGACCCATGGGAGGAGTGAAGCTTTCTTT. V is TRBV28 and J is TRBJ1-1, with TRBD1 as a possible D gene (5 bases). CDR3 length equals 17 residues. Germline V gives CDR1 MDHEN, CDR2 SYDVKM. The V end lost 5 bases, the J end lost 7 bases, and 26 bases lay between the germline ends.

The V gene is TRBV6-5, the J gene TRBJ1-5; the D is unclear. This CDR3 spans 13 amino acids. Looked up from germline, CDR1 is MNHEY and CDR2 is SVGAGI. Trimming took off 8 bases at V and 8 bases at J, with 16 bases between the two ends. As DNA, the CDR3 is TGTGCCAGCCAGAGACGGGATTACGAGCCCCAGCATTTT. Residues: CASQRRDYEPQHF.